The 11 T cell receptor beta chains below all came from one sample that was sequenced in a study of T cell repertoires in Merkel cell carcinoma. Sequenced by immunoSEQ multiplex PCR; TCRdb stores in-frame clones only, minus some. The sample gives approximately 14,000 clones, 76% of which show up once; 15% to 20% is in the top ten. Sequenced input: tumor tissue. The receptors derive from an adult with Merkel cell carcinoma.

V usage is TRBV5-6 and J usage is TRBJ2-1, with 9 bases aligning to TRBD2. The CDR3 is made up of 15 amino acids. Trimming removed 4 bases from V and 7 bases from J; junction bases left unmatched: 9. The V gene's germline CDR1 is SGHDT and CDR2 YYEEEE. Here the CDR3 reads CASSPGASGKNEQFF. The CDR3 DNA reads TGTGCCAGCAGCCCCGGGGCTAGCGGGAAGAATGAGCAGTTCTTC.

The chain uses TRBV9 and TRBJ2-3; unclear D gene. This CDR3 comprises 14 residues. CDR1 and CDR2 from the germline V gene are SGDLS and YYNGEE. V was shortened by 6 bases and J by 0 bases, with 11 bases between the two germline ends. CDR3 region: CASKKGPSTDTQYF. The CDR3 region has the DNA TGTGCCAGCAAAAAAGGACCTAGCACAGATACGCAGTATTTT. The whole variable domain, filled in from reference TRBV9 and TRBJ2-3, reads DSGVTQTPKHLITATGQRVTLRCSPRSGDLSVYWYQQSLDQGLQFLIQYYNGEERAKGNILERFSAQQFPDLHSELNLSSLELGDSALYFCASKKGPSTDTQYFGPGTRLTVL.

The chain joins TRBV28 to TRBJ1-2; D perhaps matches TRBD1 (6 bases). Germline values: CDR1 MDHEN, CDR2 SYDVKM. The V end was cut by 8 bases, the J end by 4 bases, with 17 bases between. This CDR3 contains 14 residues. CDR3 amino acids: CASRGGGKAYGYTF. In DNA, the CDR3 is TGTGCCAGCCGAGGGGGTGGTAAAGCCTATGGCTACACCTTC.

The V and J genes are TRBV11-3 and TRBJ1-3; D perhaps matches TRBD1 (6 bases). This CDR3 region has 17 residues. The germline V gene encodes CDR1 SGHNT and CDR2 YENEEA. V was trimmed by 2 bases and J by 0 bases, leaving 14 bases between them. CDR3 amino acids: CASSLSRGLSSGNTIYF. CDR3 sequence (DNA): TGTGCCAGCAGCTTAAGCAGGGGACTGAGCTCTGGAAACACCATATATTTT.

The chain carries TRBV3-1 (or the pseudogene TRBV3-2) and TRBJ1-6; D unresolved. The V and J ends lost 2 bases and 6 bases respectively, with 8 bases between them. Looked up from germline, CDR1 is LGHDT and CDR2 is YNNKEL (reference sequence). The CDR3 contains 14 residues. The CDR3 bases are TGTGCCAGCAGCCAAATCGCCAGTAATTCACCCCTCCACTTT. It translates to CASSQIASNSPLHF.

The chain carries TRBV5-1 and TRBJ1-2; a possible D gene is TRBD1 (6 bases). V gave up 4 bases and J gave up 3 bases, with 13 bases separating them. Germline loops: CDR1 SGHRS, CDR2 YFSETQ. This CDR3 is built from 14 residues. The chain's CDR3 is CASSREGGYYGYTF. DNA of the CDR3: TGCGCCAGCAGCCGAGAGGGGGGATACTATGGCTACACCTTC.

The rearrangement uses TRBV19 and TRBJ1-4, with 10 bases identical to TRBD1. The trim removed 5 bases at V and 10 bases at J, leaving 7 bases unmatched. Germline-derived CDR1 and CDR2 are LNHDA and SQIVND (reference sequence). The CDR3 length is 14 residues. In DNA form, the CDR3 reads TGTGCCAGTAGTCCCCGGGACAGGGGTGGAAAACTGTTTTTT. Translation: CASSPRDRGGKLFF.

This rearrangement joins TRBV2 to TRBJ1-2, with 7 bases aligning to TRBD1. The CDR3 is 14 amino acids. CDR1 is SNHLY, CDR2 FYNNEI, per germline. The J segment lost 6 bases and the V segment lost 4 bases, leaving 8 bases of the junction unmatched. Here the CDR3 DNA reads TGTGCCAGCAGTGCTGAGACAGGGAATAATGGCTACACCTTC. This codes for CASSAETGNNGYTF.

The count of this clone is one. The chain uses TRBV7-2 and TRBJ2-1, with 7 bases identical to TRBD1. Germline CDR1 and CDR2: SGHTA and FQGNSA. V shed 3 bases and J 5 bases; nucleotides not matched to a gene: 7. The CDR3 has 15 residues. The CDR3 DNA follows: TGTGCCAGCAGCTTCAGGGGGACAAAAGACAATGAGCAGTTCTTC. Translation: CASSFRGTKDNEQFF.

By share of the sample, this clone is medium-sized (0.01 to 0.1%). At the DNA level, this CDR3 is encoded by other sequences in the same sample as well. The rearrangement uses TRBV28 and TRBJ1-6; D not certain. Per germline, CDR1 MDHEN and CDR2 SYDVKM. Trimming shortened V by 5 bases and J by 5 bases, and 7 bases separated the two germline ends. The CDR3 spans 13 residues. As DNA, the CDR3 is TGTGCCAGCAGTGGAGAAAATAATTCACCCCTCCACTTT. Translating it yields CASSGENNSPLHF.

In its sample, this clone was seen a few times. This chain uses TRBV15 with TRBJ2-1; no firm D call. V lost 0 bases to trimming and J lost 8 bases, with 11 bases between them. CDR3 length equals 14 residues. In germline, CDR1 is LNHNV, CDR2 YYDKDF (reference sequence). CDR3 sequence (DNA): TGTGCCACCAGCAGAGATACGTTGGGCGATGAGCAGTTCTTC. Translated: CATSRDTLGDEQFF.